This is a list of T cell receptor beta chains from one sample in a study of blood T cell repertoires in COVID-19. TCRdb's table, derived via immunoSEQ multiplex PCR, lists solely in-frame clones and lacks some. The sample contains roughly 66,000 clones, about 90% of which appear only once. Sequencing was carried out using peripheral blood. Receptor source: a human donor in a cohort sampled during active COVID-19. Both conserved end residues are part of each CDR3. The D gene is left open where the match is weak. Size tells how often a clone was seen (once, few, many) or the class of an expanded clone, and some rows leave it out.

J gene | clone size | D gene | V gene | CDR3 protein | CDR3 DNA
TRBJ1-2 | . | . | TRBV7-2 | CASSPRGGGLYGYTF | TGTGCCAGCAGCCCCCGCGGGGGCGGGCTCTATGGCTACACCTTC
TRBJ1-2 | . | . | TRBV6-2/TRBV6-3 | CASSLPRESGGYTF | TGTGCCAGCAGTCTTCCTCGGGAGAGCGGTGGCTACACCTTC
TRBJ1-5 | . | TRBD1 | TRBV6-1 | CASSGPGQGRITLRDQPQHF | TGTGCCAGCAGTGGACCGGGACAGGGGCGCATCACGTTGCGGGATCAGCCCCAGCATTTT
TRBJ2-1 | once | TRBD2 | TRBV11-1 | CASSVGTSGTYNEQFF | TGTGCCAGCAGCGTTGGGACTAGCGGGACCTACAATGAGCAGTTCTTC
TRBJ2-5 | once | TRBD1 | TRBV5-1 | CASRSGTGGQETQYF | TGCGCCAGCAGGTCCGGGACAGGGGGGCAAGAGACCCAGTACTTC
TRBJ1-4 | . | . | TRBV5-1 | CASSLAGRYTTNEKLFF | TGCGCCAGCAGTCTGGCGGGCCGATACACAACTAATGAAAAACTGTTTTTT
TRBJ2-1 | . | TRBD2 | TRBV7-9 | CASNLREGSYNEQFF | TGTGCCAGCAATCTCCGGGAGGGATCCTACAATGAGCAGTTCTTC
TRBJ2-3 | . | TRBD2 | TRBV5-1 | CASSPSGGPTNTQYF | TGCGCCAGCAGCCCGAGCGGGGGGCCCACGAATACGCAGTATTTT
TRBJ1-2 | . | TRBD1 | TRBV28 | CASRENGQGIYYGYTF | TGTGCCAGCAGGGAAAACGGACAGGGAATTTACTATGGCTACACCTTC
TRBJ1-1 | once | . | TRBV7-2 | CASSLASVQGEAFF | TGTGCCAGCAGCTTAGCTTCCGTGCAGGGTGAAGCTTTCTTT
TRBJ2-1 | . | . | TRBV20-1 | CSASLPSRAGSYNEQFF | TGCAGTGCTAGTCTCCCGAGTCGAGCTGGCTCCTACAATGAGCAGTTCTTC
TRBJ2-7 | . | . | TRBV7-7 | CASSLGGKGAHEQYF | TGTGCTAGCAGCTTAGGAGGGAAGGGGGCCCACGAGCAGTACTTC
TRBJ1-1 | . | TRBD1 | TRBV18 | CASSTDRAGDTEAFF | TGTGCCAGCTCAACTGACAGGGCAGGGGACACTGAAGCTTTCTTT
TRBJ1-4 | . | . | TRBV10-3 | CAIRGETNEKLFF | TGTGCCATCAGGGGAGAGACAAATGAAAAACTGTTTTTT
TRBJ1-2 | once | . | TRBV19 | CASSNGWRYTF | TGTGCCAGTAGTAACGGGTGGCGGTACACCTTC
TRBJ1-1 | . | TRBD1 | TRBV2 | CASSEDLRGRGTEAFF | TGTGCCAGCAGTGAAGATCTCAGGGGGCGGGGAACTGAAGCTTTCTTT
TRBJ2-3 | . | TRBD2 | TRBV28 | CASNSGGAGTDTQYF | TGTGCCAGCAACTCCGGGGGGGCCGGCACAGATACGCAGTATTTT
TRBJ2-2 | . | TRBD1 | TRBV6-5 | CASSTGVDGELFF | TGTGCCAGCAGCACAGGGGTGGATGGGGAGCTGTTTTTT
TRBJ2-7 | . | . | TRBV6-5 | CASSPNLGAQDEQYF | TGTGCCAGCAGCCCGAATCTGGGGGCGCAGGACGAGCAGTACTTC
TRBJ2-5 | . | . | TRBV6-6 | CASSLEETQYF | TGTGCCAGCAGTTTAGAAGAGACCCAGTACTTC
TRBJ2-1 | . | . | TRBV5-1 | CASSLEIREQFF | TGCGCCAGCAGCTTGGAAATTCGTGAGCAGTTCTTC
TRBJ1-5 | . | . | TRBV12-3/TRBV12-4 | CASSLVQNQPQHF | TGTGCCAGCAGTTTAGTTCAGAATCAGCCCCAGCATTTT
TRBJ1-3 | . | . | TRBV4-3 | CASSQGRGKNTIYF | TGCGCCAGCAGCCAAGGCAGGGGTAAGAACACCATATATTTT
TRBJ2-1 | . | TRBD2 | TRBV7-3 | CASSSGLAGVGEQFF | TGTGCCAGCAGCTCGGGACTAGCGGGAGTGGGTGAGCAGTTCTTC
TRBJ1-1 | once | . | TRBV5-8 | CASSLSGGLSEAFF | TGTGCCAGCAGCTTGTCCGGGGGACTGAGTGAAGCTTTCTTT
TRBJ2-3 | once | . | TRBV5-1 | CASSLFGRTSTDTQYF | TGCGCCAGCAGCTTGTTTGGACGGACAAGCACAGATACGCAGTATTTT
TRBJ1-5 | . | TRBD1 | TRBV14 | CASSPAGTGDQPQHF | TGTGCCAGCAGCCCAGCCGGGACAGGGGATCAGCCCCAGCATTTT
TRBJ2-1 | . | TRBD2 | TRBV7-2 | CASKLAGSRNEQFF | TGTGCCAGCAAACTAGCGGGGTCTCGTAATGAGCAGTTCTTC
TRBJ2-3 | . | TRBD2 | TRBV28 | CASSLGSGGGRDTQYF | TGTGCCAGCAGTTTAGGTAGCGGGGGGGGTCGAGATACGCAGTATTTT
TRBJ2-1 | . | TRBD2 | TRBV24-1 | CATSEGLAGVNNEQFF | TGTGCCACCAGTGAGGGGCTAGCGGGAGTTAACAATGAGCAGTTCTTC
TRBJ2-1 | . | TRBD2 | TRBV5-1 | CASSLSRGGSYNEQFF | TGCGCCAGCAGCTTGTCGCGGGGGGGTTCCTACAATGAGCAGTTCTTC
TRBJ2-4 | . | TRBD1 | TRBV7-9 | CASSKTGDIKNIQYF | TGTGCCAGCTCTAAGACAGGGGATATCAAAAACATTCAGTACTTC
TRBJ2-7 | . | . | TRBV15 | CATSPPSSYEQYF | TGTGCCACCAGCCCCCCGAGCTCCTACGAGCAGTACTTC
TRBJ1-1 | . | TRBD1 | TRBV6-6 | CASSATGGGTEAFF | TGTGCCAGCAGCGCGACAGGGGGCGGAACTGAAGCTTTCTTT
TRBJ1-1 | . | TRBD1 | TRBV2 | CASRAGQGVSSEAFF | TGTGCCAGCAGGGCGGGACAGGGCGTTTCGTCTGAAGCTTTCTTT
TRBJ2-7 | . | TRBD2 | TRBV11-2 | CASSLNSGGTNYEQYF | TGTGCCAGCAGCTTAAACAGCGGGGGGACTAACTACGAGCAGTACTTC
TRBJ2-1 | . | TRBD1 | TRBV4-3 | CASSQGGDRGRGGQFF | TGCGCCAGCAGCCAGGGAGGAGACAGGGGGCGCGGGGGGCAGTTCTTC
TRBJ1-2 | . | . | TRBV28 | CASSFGGNGYTF | TGTGCCAGCAGTTTCGGGGGAAATGGCTACACCTTC
TRBJ2-2 | . | . | TRBV2 | CASSKTGSSNTGELFF | TGTGCCAGCAGTAAGACAGGTTCTTCGAACACCGGGGAGCTGTTTTTT
TRBJ2-7 | . | . | TRBV21-1 | CASNSTGLAVYEQYF | TGTGCCAGCAACTCTACGGGACTAGCGGTTTACGAGCAGTACTTC
TRBJ1-6 | . | . | TRBV6-1 | CASSDGGDYNSPLHF | TGTGCCAGCAGTGATGGGGGGGACTATAATTCACCCCTCCACTTT
TRBJ1-4 | . | TRBD1 | TRBV6-1 | CASSDQTGLQEKLFF | TGTGCCAGCAGTGACCAGACAGGGCTTCAGGAAAAACTGTTTTTT
TRBJ2-7 | . | TRBD2 | TRBV5-1 | CASSLRSQTSYDYEQYF | TGCGCCAGCAGCTTAAGGTCACAGACTAGCTACGACTACGAGCAGTACTTC
TRBJ2-7 | . | . | TRBV28 | CATSLEGYEQYF | TGTGCCACTAGCCTCGAAGGCTACGAGCAGTACTTC
TRBJ1-3 | . | . | TRBV4-1 | CASSQGLAGAGNTIYF | TGCGCCAGCAGCCAAGGTTTGGCAGGGGCTGGAAACACCATATATTTT
TRBJ2-5 | few | TRBD2 | TRBV5-4 | CASSLEGSGAQETQYF | TGTGCCAGCAGCTTGGAGGGTAGCGGGGCGCAAGAGACCCAGTACTTC